These 7 T cell receptor beta chains share one sample of origin, sequenced in a study of beta chain features in type 1 diabetes. The authors reverse transcribed all of the isolated RNA, so sequencing captured expressed TCRB transcripts. This table comes from immunoSEQ multiplex PCR, and its TCRdb copy is limited to in-frame clones, with some not included. The data contain approximately 330,000 clones, around 10% of them singletons. The sequenced sample was naive CD4+ T cells from blood. The receptors shown here come from a woman in her twenties or thirties in good health.

V and J are TRBV7-8 and TRBJ2-5, with 8 bases lining up with TRBD1. After removal of 5 bases from V and 0 bases from J, the junction contained 5 bases not matched to a gene. Germline V lookup: CDR1 SGHVS, CDR2 FQNEAQ. The CDR3 totals 15 residues. Written as DNA, the CDR3 is TGTGCCAGCAGCCTAAGGACAGGGTACCAAGAGACCCAGTACTTC. Translation gives CASSLRTGYQETQYF.

This clone was seen a few times. The chain carries TRBV7-9 and TRBJ2-1; 7 positions agree with TRBD2. Losses at the gene ends were 1 base for V and 9 bases for J; bases not matched to a gene: 18. CDR1 and CDR2 (germline): SEHNR, FQNEAQ (reference sequence). The CDR3 is made up of 18 amino acids. The CDR3 reads CASSLDVLAATFRGEQFF. The CDR3 nucleotides read TGTGCCAGCAGCTTAGACGTGCTAGCGGCGACCTTTAGGGGTGAGCAGTTCTTC. The entire variable domain, with the rest obtained from reference TRBV7-9 and TRBJ2-1, is as follows: DTGVSQNPRHKITKRGQNVTFRCDPISEHNRLYWYRQTLGQGPEFLTYFQNEAQLEKSRLLSDRFSAERPKGSFSTLEIQRTEQGDSAMYLCASSLDVLAATFRGEQFFGPGTRLTVL.

This clone was counted only a few times. CDR3 sequence reads: CASSEKERGYNEQFF. The CDR3 bases are TGTGCCAGCAGTGAAAAGGAGCGCGGGTACAATGAGCAGTTCTTC. The chain links TRBV6-1 to TRBJ2-1; D is perhaps TRBD2 (5 bases). Trimming removed 2 bases at V and 4 bases at J, with 12 bases between. This CDR3 contains 15 residues. Germline V gene sequence: CDR1 MNHNS, CDR2 SASEGT.

This clone was recorded a few times. The chain links TRBV30 to TRBJ2-1, with D tentatively TRBD1 (6 bases). CDR3 length: 13 residues. V gave up 4 bases and J gave up 4 bases, with 11 bases separating them. Germline assignment: CDR1 GTSNPN and CDR2 SVGIG (reference sequence). CDR3 residues: CAWTTGFYNEQFF. For the CDR3, the DNA is TGTGCCTGGACCACAGGGTTTTACAATGAGCAGTTCTTC. Combining the CDR3 with reference TRBV30 and TRBJ2-1 gives the whole variable domain SQTIHQWPATLVQPVGSPLSLECTVEGTSNPNLYWYRQAAGRGLQLLFYSVGIGQISSEVPQNLSASRPQDRQFILSSKKLLLSDSGFYLCAWTTGFYNEQFFGPGTRLTVL.

The rearrangement joins TRBV5-4 to TRBJ1-3; TRBD1 agrees at 7 bases. This CDR3 comprises 15 residues. Germline V gives CDR1 SGHNT, CDR2 YYREEE (reference sequence). V gave up 3 bases and J gave up 2 bases; unmatched junction bases: 5. Here the CDR3 DNA reads TGTGCCAGCAGCTCGGGACAGCGAGCTGGAAACACCATATATTTT. It codes for CASSSGQRAGNTIYF.

The V and J genes are TRBV6-1 and TRBJ2-5, with 11 positions matching TRBD2. The CDR3 contains 16 residues. Germline loops: CDR1 MNHNS, CDR2 SASEGT. Losses at the gene ends were 2 bases for V and 2 bases for J; bases not matched to a gene: 4. CDR3 amino acids: CASSEISSGGQETQYF. As DNA, the CDR3 is TGTGCCAGCAGTGAAATTTCTAGCGGGGGGCAAGAGACCCAGTACTTC.

This clone occurred a few times. The chain carries TRBV28 and TRBJ2-1; 10 bases line up with TRBD1. Per the germline V gene, CDR1 is MDHEN and CDR2 is SYDVKM. This CDR3 has 15 residues. Unmatched junction bases numbered 6, after V lost 4 bases and J lost 6 bases. CDR3 loop: CASSSAGTGVNEQFF. The CDR3 DNA follows: TGTGCCAGCAGTTCGGCCGGGACAGGGGTCAATGAGCAGTTCTTC.